Sequencing of this T cell receptor (beta chain) was carried out in a study of CD8 T cells in Susac syndrome. CD8+ and CD4+ T cells from blood underwent TCR beta sequencing, which was carried out in a high-throughput format. CDR3 size: 14 residues. The germline V and J ends were trimmed by 0 bases and 7 bases, with 12 bases remaining between them. Germline lookup yields CDR1 MNHEY and CDR2 SVGEGT. cDNA came from approximately 0.5 to 1 ug RNA primed by random hexamers. Amplification of TCR beta CDR3 across 54 Vbeta and 13 Jbeta was performed with immunoSEQ multiplex PCR. TCRdb independently ran MiXCR on the immunoSEQ multiplex PCR reads; one entry per CDR3 protein. The repertoire includes roughly 180,000 distinct CDR3 sequences, around 94% of them detected once, and around 0.14% sits in the top ten.

The chain couples TRBV6-2 or TRBV6-3 to TRBJ1-2; no clear D. Sequenced: CD4+ T cells from PBMCs. This sequence originates from a human donor in good health. The chain's CDR3 is CASSYSSELSGYTF. The DNA for the CDR3 is TGTGCCAGCAGTTACTCTTCGGAGCTCAGTGGCTACACCTTC.